This is a list of T cell receptor beta chains from one sample in a study of OX40 agonist ivuxolimab in advanced cancers. Here immunoSEQ multiplex PCR was the method, and the copy in TCRdb shows in-frame clones only, minus some. Counted here are 40,000 to 55,000 clones, 90% to 95% occurring once; the ten biggest clones make up about 24%. The sample in question was CD4+ or CD8+ T cells sorted from blood, obtained in a trial of the OX40 agonist ivuxolimab. These receptors were collected from an adult with an advanced solid tumor such as melanoma, head and neck, liver or kidney cancer. CDR3s include the opening cysteine and the closing phenylalanine or tryptophan. A D gene is named only where the DNA matches it firmly. Clone size, where shown, is once, few, many, or a class for clones that have expanded.

D: .
V: TRBV9
J: TRBJ2-5
size: .
CDR3: CASSVRSQETQYF
DNA: TGTGCCAGCAGCGTAAGAAGCCAAGAGACCCAGTACTTC

D: .
V: TRBV7-2
J: TRBJ2-5
size: .
CDR3: CASSLYGGEETQYF
DNA: TGTGCCAGCAGCCTCTACGGGGGTGAAGAGACCCAGTACTTC

D: .
V: TRBV5-4
J: TRBJ2-5
size: .
CDR3: CASSSEDHSQETQYF
DNA: TGTGCCAGCAGCTCCGAAGACCACAGTCAAGAGACCCAGTACTTC

D: .
V: TRBV7-9
J: TRBJ2-7
size: .
CDR3: CASSLSGILVYEQYF
DNA: TGTGCCAGCAGCTTATCGGGGATTTTGGTCTACGAGCAGTACTTC

D: .
V: TRBV5-1
J: TRBJ1-4
size: .
CDR3: CASSLNGGTNEKLFF
DNA: TGCGCCAGCAGCTTGAATGGGGGCACTAATGAAAAACTGTTTTTT

D: .
V: TRBV4-3
J: TRBJ2-1
size: .
CDR3: CASSQVEGARNEQFF
DNA: TGCGCCAGCAGCCAAGTCGAAGGGGCGCGTAATGAGCAGTTCTTC

D: TRBD2
V: TRBV27
J: TRBJ2-7
size: .
CDR3: CASSPSAGGLSYEQYF
DNA: TGTGCCAGCAGTCCATCGGCGGGAGGCCTCTCCTACGAGCAGTACTTC

D: .
V: TRBV19
J: TRBJ2-1
size: .
CDR3: CASSIGSAYHNEQFF
DNA: TGTGCCAGTAGTATAGGTAGCGCTTATCACAATGAGCAGTTCTTC

D: .
V: TRBV19
J: TRBJ2-5
size: .
CDR3: CASSIGHSQETQYF
DNA: TGTGCCAGTAGTATAGGACACAGCCAAGAGACCCAGTACTTC

D: .
V: TRBV4-2
J: TRBJ2-1
size: .
CDR3: CASSQASRMSSYNEQFF
DNA: TGTGCCAGCAGCCAAGCCTCTCGTATGAGCTCCTACAATGAGCAGTTCTTC

D: TRBD1
V: TRBV9
J: TRBJ2-1
size: .
CDR3: CASSVGGQGLNEQFF
DNA: TGTGCCAGCAGCGTAGGGGGACAGGGGTTAAATGAGCAGTTCTTC

D: TRBD2
V: TRBV7-8
J: TRBJ2-7
size: once
CDR3: CASSPPSGRYYEQYF
DNA: TGTGCCAGCAGCCCCCCCAGCGGGAGGTACTACGAGCAGTACTTC

D: TRBD2
V: TRBV6-6
J: TRBJ2-1
size: .
CDR3: CASRLAGRSDNEQFF
DNA: TGTGCCAGCAGGTTAGCGGGAAGGAGTGACAATGAGCAGTTCTTC

D: .
V: TRBV27
J: TRBJ1-2
size: .
CDR3: CASSFWDARGYTF
DNA: TGTGCCAGCAGTTTCTGGGACGCCAGGGGCTACACCTTC

D: .
V: TRBV27
J: TRBJ1-2
size: once
CDR3: CASSYQTGSYGYTF
DNA: TGTGCCAGCAGTTACCAGACCGGGAGTTATGGCTACACCTTC

D: .
V: TRBV6-6
J: TRBJ1-1
size: .
CDR3: CASSYGRNTEAFF
DNA: TGTGCCAGCAGTTACGGAAGAAACACTGAAGCTTTCTTT

D: TRBD1
V: TRBV7-6
J: TRBJ1-3
size: .
CDR3: CASSLDRGPGNTIYF
DNA: TGTGCCAGCAGCTTGGACAGGGGGCCTGGAAACACCATATATTTT

D: .
V: TRBV4-3
J: TRBJ1-2
size: once
CDR3: CASSQVDRDNYGYTF
DNA: TGCGCCAGCAGCCAAGTGGACAGAGATAACTATGGCTACACCTTC

D: .
V: TRBV2
J: TRBJ2-7
size: .
CDR3: CASRVGAWDEQYF
DNA: TGTGCCAGCAGAGTGGGGGCTTGGGACGAGCAGTACTTC

D: TRBD2
V: TRBV9
J: TRBJ2-3
size: few
CDR3: CASSVSGLLTDTQYF
DNA: TGTGCCAGCAGCGTATCGGGACTACTCACAGATACGCAGTATTTT

D: TRBD2
V: TRBV11-3
J: TRBJ2-1
size: .
CDR3: CASSLGTSENNEQFF
DNA: TGTGCCAGCAGTCTTGGGACTAGCGAGAACAATGAGCAGTTCTTC

D: .
V: TRBV27
J: TRBJ2-6
size: .
CDR3: CASGGFSGANVLTF
DNA: TGTGCCAGCGGAGGATTCTCTGGGGCCAACGTCCTGACTTTC

D: .
V: TRBV4-2
J: TRBJ1-2
size: .
CDR3: CASSQDPSLNYGYTF
DNA: TGTGCCAGCAGCCAAGATCCGAGTCTTAACTATGGCTACACCTTC

D: TRBD1
V: TRBV29-1
J: TRBJ2-7
size: once
CDR3: CSVVGQETSYEQYF
DNA: TGCAGCGTTGTGGGACAGGAGACCTCCTACGAGCAGTACTTC

D: .
V: TRBV9
J: TRBJ1-1
size: .
CDR3: CASSPYAQKNTEAFF
DNA: TGTGCCAGCAGCCCCTACGCACAGAAGAACACTGAAGCTTTCTTT

D: .
V: TRBV4-1
J: TRBJ1-1
size: .
CDR3: CASSQERAGALTEAFF
DNA: TGCGCCAGCAGCCAAGAACGTGCAGGGGCACTCACTGAAGCTTTCTTT

D: TRBD2
V: TRBV11-3
J: TRBJ2-5
size: .
CDR3: CASSLGSGVQETQYF
DNA: TGTGCCAGCAGCTTAGGGAGCGGGGTTCAAGAGACCCAGTACTTC

D: .
V: TRBV5-4
J: TRBJ1-2
size: .
CDR3: CASSHSPAGYTF
DNA: TGTGCCAGCAGCCACTCCCCAGCTGGCTACACCTTC

D: TRBD1
V: TRBV4-3
J: TRBJ1-1
size: .
CDR3: CASSQDAGTGGTEAFF
DNA: TGCGCCAGCAGCCAAGATGCTGGGACAGGGGGAACTGAAGCTTTCTTT

D: .
V: TRBV4-3
J: TRBJ2-2
size: .
CDR3: CASSQFQGSGELFF
DNA: TGCGCCAGCAGCCAATTCCAGGGTAGCGGGGAGCTGTTTTTT

D: TRBD2
V: TRBV7-9
J: TRBJ2-1
size: .
CDR3: CASSHTFTSGRPLEQFF
DNA: TGTGCCAGCAGCCATACCTTTACTAGCGGGAGGCCCCTAGAGCAGTTCTTC

D: .
V: TRBV10-3
J: TRBJ2-1
size: .
CDR3: CAIRATSGSSYNEQFF
DNA: TGTGCCATCAGAGCTACAAGCGGTAGCTCCTACAATGAGCAGTTCTTC

D: .
V: TRBV19
J: TRBJ1-4
size: .
CDR3: CASSRAPGEKLFF
DNA: TGTGCCAGTAGCCGGGCGCCGGGTGAAAAACTGTTTTTT

D: TRBD2
V: TRBV19
J: TRBJ2-1
size: .
CDR3: CASSRLAGDFSSYNEQFF
DNA: TGTGCCAGTAGCCGACTAGCGGGAGACTTCAGCTCCTACAATGAGCAGTTCTTC

D: TRBD2
V: TRBV27
J: TRBJ2-1
size: .
CDR3: CASSLLGLAGYNEQFF
DNA: TGTGCCAGCAGTCTCTTGGGACTAGCGGGGTACAATGAGCAGTTCTTC

D: TRBD2
V: TRBV7-9
J: TRBJ2-3
size: .
CDR3: CASSLIKGGPAGTDTQYF
DNA: TGTGCCAGCAGCTTAATAAAGGGAGGGCCAGCGGGTACAGATACGCAGTATTTT

D: TRBD2
V: TRBV5-6
J: TRBJ2-5
size: .
CDR3: CASSSQTSGSWETQYF
DNA: TGTGCCAGCAGCTCGCAGACTAGCGGGAGTTGGGAGACCCAGTACTTC

D: TRBD2
V: TRBV12-5
J: TRBJ2-1
size: .
CDR3: CASGLVPGDNLAGSRNEQFF
DNA: TGTGCTAGTGGTTTGGTACCCGGGGATAATCTAGCGGGGTCCAGGAATGAGCAGTTCTTC

D: .
V: TRBV11-1
J: TRBJ2-3
size: .
CDR3: CASSLARATDTQYF
DNA: TGTGCCAGCAGCTTAGCCAGGGCCACAGATACGCAGTATTTT

D: .
V: TRBV7-9
J: TRBJ2-7
size: .
CDR3: CASSPRTVAGEQYF
DNA: TGTGCCAGCAGCCCACGGACGGTAGCCGGCGAGCAGTACTTC

D: .
V: TRBV5-6
J: TRBJ2-3
size: .
CDR3: CASSPQSTDTQYF
DNA: TGTGCCAGCAGCCCCCAAAGCACAGATACGCAGTATTTT

D: .
V: TRBV9
J: TRBJ2-1
size: .
CDR3: CASSPRLVGGGEQFF
DNA: TGTGCCAGCAGCCCCCGTCTCGTTGGGGGAGGTGAGCAGTTCTTC

D: .
V: TRBV27
J: TRBJ2-1
size: .
CDR3: CASSLSSALAASVNNEQFF
DNA: TGTGCCAGCAGTTTATCCTCTGCCTTAGCGGCGAGCGTAAACAATGAGCAGTTCTTC

D: TRBD1
V: TRBV28
J: TRBJ1-4
size: .
CDR3: CASRSNRGYEKLFF
DNA: TGTGCCAGCAGGTCGAACAGGGGGTATGAAAAACTGTTTTTT

D: .
V: TRBV28
J: TRBJ1-4
size: .
CDR3: CASSRGSPEKLFF
DNA: TGTGCCAGCAGTCGAGGATCTCCGGAGAAACTGTTTTTT